This TCR beta chain was profiled in a study of blood T cell repertoires in COVID-19. Study-wide background: The origin of the acute and convalescent COVID-19 samples was the United States, Italy and Spain.

CDR3 length equals 14 residues. Germline V lookup: CDR1 SGHTA, CDR2 FQGNSA. Worth noting for this clone: A read error may account for a junction end that differs from germline.

Authors' processing steps: Amplifying reference gene primers gave estimates of nucleated cell counts. Repertoires were generated with immunoSEQ multiplex PCR, while TCRdb's copy carries only in-frame clones and drops some. The V and J calls and clone size come from that table; D and trimming were worked out from the DNA. Among roughly 84,000 clones listed, roughly 80% were seen once. V and J are TRBV7-2 and TRBJ1-1; D possibly corresponds to TRBD1 (5 bases). Sample: peripheral blood. The TCR was taken from a woman aged 40 to 55 with active or convalescent COVID-19. CDR3 DNA: TGTGCCAGCAGCTTAGGAACCTCGGACACCCGATTAAGTTTT. Protein product: CASSLGTSDTRLSF.